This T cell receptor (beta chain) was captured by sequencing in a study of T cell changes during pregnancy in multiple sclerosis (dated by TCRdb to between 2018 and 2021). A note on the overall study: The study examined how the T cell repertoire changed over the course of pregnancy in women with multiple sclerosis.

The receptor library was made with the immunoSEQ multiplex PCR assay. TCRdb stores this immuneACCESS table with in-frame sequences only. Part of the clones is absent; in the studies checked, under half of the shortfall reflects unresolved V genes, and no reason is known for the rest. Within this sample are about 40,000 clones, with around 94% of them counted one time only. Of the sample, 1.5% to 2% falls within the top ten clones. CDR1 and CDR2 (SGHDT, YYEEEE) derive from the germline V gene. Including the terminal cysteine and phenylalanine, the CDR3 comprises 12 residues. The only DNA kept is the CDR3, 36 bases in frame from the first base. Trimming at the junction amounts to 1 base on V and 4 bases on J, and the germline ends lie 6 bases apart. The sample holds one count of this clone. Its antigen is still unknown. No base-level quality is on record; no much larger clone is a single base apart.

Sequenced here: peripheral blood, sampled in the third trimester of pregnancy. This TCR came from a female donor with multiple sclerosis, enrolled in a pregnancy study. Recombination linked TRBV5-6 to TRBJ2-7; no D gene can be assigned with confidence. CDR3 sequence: CASSLSDYEQYF. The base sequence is TGTGCCAGCAGCTTGTCAGATTACGAGCAGTACTTC. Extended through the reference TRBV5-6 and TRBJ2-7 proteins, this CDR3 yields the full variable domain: DAGVTQSPTHLIKTRGQQVTLRCSPKSGHDTVSWYQQALGQGPQFIFQYYEEEERQRGNFPDRFSGHQFPNYSSELNVNALLLGDSALYLCASSLSDYEQYFGPGTRLTVT.